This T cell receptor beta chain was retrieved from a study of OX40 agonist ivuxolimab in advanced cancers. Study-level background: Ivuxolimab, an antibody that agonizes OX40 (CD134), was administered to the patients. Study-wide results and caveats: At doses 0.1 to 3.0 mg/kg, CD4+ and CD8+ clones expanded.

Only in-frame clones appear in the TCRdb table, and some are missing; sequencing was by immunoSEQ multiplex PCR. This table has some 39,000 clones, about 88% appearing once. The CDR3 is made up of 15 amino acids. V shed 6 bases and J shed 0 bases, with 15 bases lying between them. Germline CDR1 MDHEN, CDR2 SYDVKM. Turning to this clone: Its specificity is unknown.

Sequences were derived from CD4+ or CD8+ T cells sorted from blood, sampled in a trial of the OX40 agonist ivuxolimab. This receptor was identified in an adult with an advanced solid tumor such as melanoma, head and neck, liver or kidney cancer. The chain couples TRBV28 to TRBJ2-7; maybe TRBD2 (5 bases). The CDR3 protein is CASSPRTGSSYEQYF. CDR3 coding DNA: TGTGCCAGCAGCCCTAGGACTGGGAGCTCCTACGAGCAGTACTTC.